This T cell receptor beta chain was captured by sequencing in a study of CD8+ T cells in alopecia areata. Study-level information: The drug, oral tofacitinib, was given to treated patients at 5 to 10 mg twice daily. The protocol delivered tofacitinib for 6 to 18 months, then withdrew it for 6 months.

RNA was extracted and reverse transcribed into cDNA as the sequencing template. Generated by immunoSEQ multiplex PCR, the TCRdb table keeps only in-frame clones and is missing some. This table has roughly 20,000 clones, about 70% appearing once. It was from alopecia areata patients that lesional scalp punch biopsies and peripheral blood were collected. General observations from the study: Scalp samples also yield sequences from resident alphabeta T cells of normal skin.

Trimming took off 3 bases at V and 6 bases at J, with 12 bases between the two ends. This CDR3 contains 13 residues. Germline-derived CDR1 and CDR2 are SNHLY and FYNNEI. In the case of this clone: The antigen is unknown.

The TCR comes from a human donor with alopecia areata. This sequence joins TRBV2 and TRBJ2-7, with D perhaps matching TRBD1 or TRBD2 (5 bases each). Sequencing used skin, obtained at week 0. Written as DNA, the CDR3 is TGTGCCAGCAGTGATTCGGGGCCGAGCGAGCAGTACTTC. Protein: CASSDSGPSEQYF.